Presented here are 9 T cell receptor beta chains from one specimen sequenced in a study of Ad26.COV2.S vaccination and SARS-CoV-2 variants. The repertoire was sequenced with immunoSEQ multiplex PCR; TCRdb's copy has only in-frame clones and lacks some. This repertoire shows 300,000 to 400,000 clones, roughly 90% found once; its top ten account for roughly 4.8%. Documented treatment: some 20 received Ad26.COV2.S at low or high dose, single or two shots; a few received placebo; per-sample allocation not given. Repertoires come from day 63 after the first vaccine or placebo injection. Source: peripheral blood, taken in a trial of Ad26.COV2.S vaccine versus placebo. The receptor source for this set is a person between 18 and 60 years old who received the Ad26.COV2.S COVID-19 vaccine or a placebo.

This rearrangement joins TRBV28 to TRBJ2-3; D is possibly TRBD1 or TRBD2 (7 bases each). Trimming took 8 bases from V and 1 from J, leaving 16 bases between them. The CDR3 is 15 residues long. Germline lookup yields CDR1 MDHEN and CDR2 SYDVKM. The CDR3 DNA follows: TGTGCCAGCCAGGGGGGGGCGCAAGGCACAGATACGCAGTATTTT. Amino acid sequence: CASQGGAQGTDTQYF.

Remarks on this clone: This sample also contains other DNA sequences that code for the same CDR3. This rearrangement joins TRBV5-4 to TRBJ1-1; TRBD1 matches at 7 bases. Germline CDR1 reads SGHNT; CDR2 reads YYREEE (reference sequence). V lost 2 bases and J lost 4; bases outside the gene matches: 5. This CDR3 region has 14 residues. The CDR3 region is CASSFNRGRTEAFF. The DNA of the CDR3 is TGTGCCAGCAGCTTTAACAGGGGACGCACTGAAGCTTTCTTT. Looking up the rest from reference TRBV5-4 and TRBJ1-1 gives the full variable domain: ETGVTQSPTHLIKTRGQQVTLRCSSQSGHNTVSWYQQALGQGPQFIFQYYREEENGRGNFPPRFSGLQFPNYSSELNVNALELDDSALYLCASSFNRGRTEAFFGQGTRLTVV.

This chain joins TRBV7-2 and TRBJ2-1, with 8 bases aligning to TRBD2. The CDR3 consists of 15 residues. Trimming took 1 base from V and 5 from J; bases not matched to a gene: 4. Germline lookup yields CDR1 SGHTA and CDR2 FQGNSA. The CDR3 coding sequence is TGTGCCAGCAGCTTAGACGGGAGGGTAAACAATGAGCAGTTCTTC. It yields the protein CASSLDGRVNNEQFF.

CDR3 bases: TGCGCCAGCAGCTCGTACATTGGGACCATGAAAGGGGGTACAGGGAGACAGCAGTTCTTC. It translates to CASSSYIGTMKGGTGRQQFF. The chain recombines TRBV4-1 with TRBJ2-1; tentative D call: TRBD1 (6 bases). CDR3 size: 20 residues. Trimming shortened V by 5 bases and J by 11 bases, and 37 bases separated the two germline ends. Germline CDR1 is MGHRA and CDR2 is YSYEKL.

V and J are TRBV15 and TRBJ2-1, with D maybe TRBD1 (6 bases). This CDR3 region has 15 residues. CDR1 is LNHNV, CDR2 YYDKDF, per germline (reference sequence). Trimming took 0 bases from V and 6 from J, leaving 12 bases between them. The CDR3 loop is CATSREAGAGNEQFF. Here the CDR3 DNA reads TGTGCCACCAGCAGAGAGGCAGGGGCTGGCAATGAGCAGTTCTTC.

This clone appeared once. Distinct nucleotide sequences in the sample also encode this CDR3. The chain joins TRBV10-1 to TRBJ1-5; TRBD1 is a possible D gene (5 bases). The CDR3 covers 13 residues. Trimming took off 4 bases at V and 4 bases at J, with 8 bases between the two ends. Germline assignment: CDR1 WNHNN and CDR2 SYGVQD (reference sequence). This CDR3 is CASSGGVNQPQHF. The CDR3 nucleotides read TGCGCCAGCAGTGGAGGGGTTAATCAGCCCCAGCATTTT.

The V and J genes are TRBV7-2 and TRBJ2-6; perhaps TRBD2 as D (6 bases). The CDR3 runs 14 residues. The germline V gene has CDR1 SGHTA and CDR2 FQGNSA. Between the trimmed V and J ends, which lost 9 bases and 2 bases, there was a span of 11 bases. The CDR3 DNA is TGTGCCAGGCGGATAGCGGCTGGGGCCAACGTCCTGACTTTC. Translation gives CARRIAAGANVLTF.

Written as DNA, the CDR3 is TGCACCAGCAGCCAAGTAAACTATGGCTACACCTTC. Its translation: CTSSQVNYGYTF. This rearrangement joins TRBV1 to TRBJ1-2. TRBV1 is deemed a pseudogene. This CDR3 is 12 amino acids long.

The V call is TRBV4-1, the J call TRBJ2-2; tentative D call: TRBD2 (5 bases). Trimming left V 1 base short and J 1 base short, with 10 bases between. CDR1 and CDR2 from the germline V gene are MGHRA and YSYEKL. CDR3 size: 16 residues. The CDR3 here is CASSQGIGENTGELFF. The CDR3 region has the DNA TGCGCCAGCAGCCAAGGAATCGGGGAGAACACCGGGGAGCTGTTTTTT.